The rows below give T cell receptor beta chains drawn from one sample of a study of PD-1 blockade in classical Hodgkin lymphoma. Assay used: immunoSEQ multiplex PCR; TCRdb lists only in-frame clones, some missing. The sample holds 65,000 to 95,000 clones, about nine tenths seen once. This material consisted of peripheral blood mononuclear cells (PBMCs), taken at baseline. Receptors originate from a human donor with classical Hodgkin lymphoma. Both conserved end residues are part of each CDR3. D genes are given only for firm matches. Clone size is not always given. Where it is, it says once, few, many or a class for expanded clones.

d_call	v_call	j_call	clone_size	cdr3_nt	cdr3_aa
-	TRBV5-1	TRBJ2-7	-	TGCGCCAGCAGCCCCTTAGACGGCTTGTCCTACGAGCAGTACTTC	CASSPLDGLSYEQYF
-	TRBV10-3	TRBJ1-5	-	TGTGCCATCAGCAAATCCCTTAGCAATCAGCCCCAGCATTTT	CAISKSLSNQPQHF
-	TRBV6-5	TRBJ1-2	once	TGTGCCAGCAGCGTTGGATATGGCTACACCTTC	CASSVGYGYTF
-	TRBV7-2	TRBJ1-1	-	TGTGCCAGCAGCTTAGCGCGGGACCCACTGGAGGCTTTCTTT	CASSLARDPLEAFF
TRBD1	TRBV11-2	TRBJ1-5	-	TGTGCCAGCAGCTTAGAGGCAGGGGGCGTCAATCAGCCCCAGCATTTT	CASSLEAGGVNQPQHF
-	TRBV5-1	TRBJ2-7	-	TGCGCCAGCAGCTTGGCCCCAGGGAACTACGAGCAGTACTTC	CASSLAPGNYEQYF
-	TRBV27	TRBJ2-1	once	TGTGCCAGCAGTCTTAACAATGAGCAGTTCTTC	CASSLNNEQFF
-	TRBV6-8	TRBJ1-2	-	TGTGCCAGCAGTACCGGGTCCTTC	CASSTGSF
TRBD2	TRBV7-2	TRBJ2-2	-	TGTGCCAGCAGCGACGGACTAGTAAACACCGGGGAGCTGTTTTTT	CASSDGLVNTGELFF
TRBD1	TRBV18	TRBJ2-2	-	TGTGCCAGCTCACCTACGACAGGGAATCGGGGGGAGCTGTTTTTT	CASSPTTGNRGELFF
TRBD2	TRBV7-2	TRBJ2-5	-	TGTGCCAGCAGCGAAAGGGGACTAGCGGGTCAAGAGACCCAGTACTTC	CASSERGLAGQETQYF
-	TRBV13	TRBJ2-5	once	TGTGCCAGCAGCTCCGACAGGGACTTCTTCTCCCAAGAGACCCAGTACTTC	CASSSDRDFFSQETQYF
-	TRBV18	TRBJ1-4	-	TGTGCCAGCTCCATCCAGCCCCCAGGCCCGAATGAAAAACTGTTTTTT	CASSIQPPGPNEKLFF
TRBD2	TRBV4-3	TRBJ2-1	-	TGCGCCAGCAGCCAAGAGCAAGGACTAGTTAATCAGTTCTTC	CASSQEQGLVNQFF
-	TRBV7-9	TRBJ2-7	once	TGTGCCAGCAGCTTATCTGGCAGCGACGAGCAGTACTTC	CASSLSGSDEQYF
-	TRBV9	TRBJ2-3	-	TGTGCCAGCAGCGTAGCTCCAGGGCCAGATACGCAGTATTTT	CASSVAPGPDTQYF
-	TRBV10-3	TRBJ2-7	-	TGTGCCATCAGTGGGGTAAGCTACGAGCAGTACTTC	CAISGVSYEQYF